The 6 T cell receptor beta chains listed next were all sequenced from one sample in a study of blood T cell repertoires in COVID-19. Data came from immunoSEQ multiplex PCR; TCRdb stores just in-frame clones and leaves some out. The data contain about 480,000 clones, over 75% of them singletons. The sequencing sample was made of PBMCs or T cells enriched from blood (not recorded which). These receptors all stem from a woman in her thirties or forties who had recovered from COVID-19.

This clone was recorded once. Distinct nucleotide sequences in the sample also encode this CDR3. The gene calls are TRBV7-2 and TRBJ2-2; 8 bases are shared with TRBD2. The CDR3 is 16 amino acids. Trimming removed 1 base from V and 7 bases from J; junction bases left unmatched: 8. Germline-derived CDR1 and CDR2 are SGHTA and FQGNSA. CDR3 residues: CASSLVAGGPGGELFF. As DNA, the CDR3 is TGTGCCAGCAGCTTAGTTGCGGGAGGCCCAGGCGGGGAGCTGTTTTTT.

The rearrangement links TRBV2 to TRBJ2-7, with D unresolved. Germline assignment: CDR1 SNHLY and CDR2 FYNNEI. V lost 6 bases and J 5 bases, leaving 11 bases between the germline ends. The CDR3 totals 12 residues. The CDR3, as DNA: TGTGCCAGCAGCGACTCAATGGACGAGCAGTACTTC. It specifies CASSDSMDEQYF.

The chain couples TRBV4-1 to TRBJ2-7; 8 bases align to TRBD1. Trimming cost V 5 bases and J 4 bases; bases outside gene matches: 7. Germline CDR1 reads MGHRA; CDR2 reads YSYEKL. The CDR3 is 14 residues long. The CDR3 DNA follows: TGCGCCAGCAGCACCCACAGGGGGTGGTACGAGCAGTACTTC. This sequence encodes CASSTHRGWYEQYF.

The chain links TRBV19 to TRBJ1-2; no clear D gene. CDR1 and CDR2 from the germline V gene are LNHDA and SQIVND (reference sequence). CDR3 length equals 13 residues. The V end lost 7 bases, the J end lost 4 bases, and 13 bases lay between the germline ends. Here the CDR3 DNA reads TGTGCCAGTATCGGAGCTGGAATCTATGGCTACACCTTC. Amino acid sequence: CASIGAGIYGYTF.

The CDR3 region has the DNA TGTGCCAGCAGTGGACCGGCATGGGGGCGGCACACCGGGGAGCTGTTTTTT. Its translation: CASSGPAWGRHTGELFF. The chain joins TRBV25-1 to TRBJ2-2; D is possibly TRBD1 (6 bases). With 4 bases removed from V and 3 bases from J, the gap between germline ends came to 18 bases. Germline CDR1 reads MGHDK; CDR2 reads SYGVNS. The length of the CDR3 is 17 residues.

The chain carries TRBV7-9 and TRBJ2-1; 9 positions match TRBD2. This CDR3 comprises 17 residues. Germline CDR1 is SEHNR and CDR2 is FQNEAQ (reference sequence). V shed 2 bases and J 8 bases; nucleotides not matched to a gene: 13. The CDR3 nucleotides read TGTGCCAGCAGCTTACGTCGGGGGGGTAGCGGGAGCGATGAGCAGTTCTTC. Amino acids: CASSLRRGGSGSDEQFF.